This TCR beta chain is drawn from a study of blood T cell repertoires in COVID-19. Study-level information: The origin of the acute and convalescent COVID-19 samples was the United States, Italy and Spain. PBMCs, B-cell-depleted T cells, or T cells provided the cDNA or gDNA that made up the material.

Authors' data handling: Estimated nucleated cell counts came from reference gene primer amplification. Sequencing was performed with immunoSEQ multiplex PCR; in TCRdb, only in-frame clones are kept and a portion is missing. From that table come the V and J calls and clone size; the DNA was used to work out D and trimming. Among some 200,000 clones listed, approximately 86% were seen once. The CDR3 covers 17 residues. Trimming shortened V by 0 bases and J by 1 base, and 13 bases separated the two germline ends. CDR1 SNHLY and CDR2 FYNNEI come from the germline V gene. The V and J genes are TRBV2 and TRBJ1-5, with a tentative D call TRBD1 (5 bases). Sequencing was done on a sample of peripheral blood. This TCR was sampled from a man aged 65 to 85 with acute or convalescent COVID-19. CDR3 sequence reads: CASSEAIRGVSNQPQHF. The CDR3 region has the DNA TGTGCCAGCAGTGAAGCTATACGGGGGGTAAGCAATCAGCCCCAGCATTTT.